This TCR beta chain is from a study of siplizumab effects on memory and regulatory T cells. Germline V lookup: CDR1 SGHRS, CDR2 YFSETQ. The CDR3 is 16 residues long. V was trimmed by 0 bases and J by 0 bases, leaving 12 bases between them. Using immunoSEQ multiplex PCR, the repertoire was profiled, and TCRdb retains in-frame clones only, with some absent. The table records about 87,000 clones, 85% to 90% of them present only once. The clonotype comes from a human donor in good health. The rearrangement joins TRBV5-1 to TRBJ1-2, with a weak D call TRBD1 (5 bases). Specimen: CD4+ T cells sorted from blood. The CDR3 DNA reads as TGCGCCAGCAGCTTGGGGGACGGCGCTGCTAACTATGGCTACACCTTC. It yields the protein CASSLGDGAANYGYTF. The full variable domain, its missing parts supplied by reference TRBV5-1 and TRBJ1-2, is KAGVTQTPRYLIKTRGQQVTLSCSPISGHRSVSWYQQTPGQGLQFLFEYFSETQRNKGNFPGRFSGRQFSNSRSEMNVSTLELGDSALYLCASSLGDGAANYGYTFGSGTRLTVV.